This T cell receptor (beta chain) was found in a study of blood T cell repertoires in COVID-19. Turning to the study itself: Samples came from the United States, Italy and Spain, spanning acute and convalescent COVID-19. Nucleic acid was either cDNA or gDNA, and it came from T cells, B-cell-depleted T cells, or PBMCs.

The CDR3 is made up of 15 amino acids. Between the trimmed V and J ends, which lost 0 bases and 4 bases, there was a span of 12 bases. Germline V gene data show CDR1 as MNHEY and CDR2 as SVGAGI. Sequencing was performed with immunoSEQ multiplex PCR; in TCRdb, only in-frame clones are kept and a portion is missing. Of around 64,000 clones in the sample, more than 85% are singletons; the top ten hold about 5.1%. This TCR was recovered from a man at least 80 years old in a cohort sampled during active COVID-19. The sequenced sample was peripheral blood. The rearrangement links TRBV6-5 to TRBJ1-1; D possibly corresponds to TRBD1 (5 bases). The CDR3 DNA reads as TGTGCCAGCAGTTACTCGATTACGGGGGGCACTGAAGCTTTCTTT. Amino acid sequence: CASSYSITGGTEAFF.